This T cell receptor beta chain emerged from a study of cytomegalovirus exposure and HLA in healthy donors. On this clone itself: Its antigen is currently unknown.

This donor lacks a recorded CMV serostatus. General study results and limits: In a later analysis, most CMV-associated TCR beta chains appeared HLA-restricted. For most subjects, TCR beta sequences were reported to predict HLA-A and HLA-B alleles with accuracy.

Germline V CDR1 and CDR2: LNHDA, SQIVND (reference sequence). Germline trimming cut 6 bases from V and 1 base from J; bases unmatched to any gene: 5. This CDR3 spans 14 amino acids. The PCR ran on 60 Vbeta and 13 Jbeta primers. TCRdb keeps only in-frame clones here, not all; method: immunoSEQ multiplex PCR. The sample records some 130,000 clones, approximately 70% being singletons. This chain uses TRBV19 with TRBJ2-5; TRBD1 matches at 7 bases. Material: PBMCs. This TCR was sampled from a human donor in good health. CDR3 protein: CASSEQGSQETQYF. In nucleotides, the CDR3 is TGTGCCAGTAGCGAACAGGGGTCCCAAGAGACCCAGTACTTC.